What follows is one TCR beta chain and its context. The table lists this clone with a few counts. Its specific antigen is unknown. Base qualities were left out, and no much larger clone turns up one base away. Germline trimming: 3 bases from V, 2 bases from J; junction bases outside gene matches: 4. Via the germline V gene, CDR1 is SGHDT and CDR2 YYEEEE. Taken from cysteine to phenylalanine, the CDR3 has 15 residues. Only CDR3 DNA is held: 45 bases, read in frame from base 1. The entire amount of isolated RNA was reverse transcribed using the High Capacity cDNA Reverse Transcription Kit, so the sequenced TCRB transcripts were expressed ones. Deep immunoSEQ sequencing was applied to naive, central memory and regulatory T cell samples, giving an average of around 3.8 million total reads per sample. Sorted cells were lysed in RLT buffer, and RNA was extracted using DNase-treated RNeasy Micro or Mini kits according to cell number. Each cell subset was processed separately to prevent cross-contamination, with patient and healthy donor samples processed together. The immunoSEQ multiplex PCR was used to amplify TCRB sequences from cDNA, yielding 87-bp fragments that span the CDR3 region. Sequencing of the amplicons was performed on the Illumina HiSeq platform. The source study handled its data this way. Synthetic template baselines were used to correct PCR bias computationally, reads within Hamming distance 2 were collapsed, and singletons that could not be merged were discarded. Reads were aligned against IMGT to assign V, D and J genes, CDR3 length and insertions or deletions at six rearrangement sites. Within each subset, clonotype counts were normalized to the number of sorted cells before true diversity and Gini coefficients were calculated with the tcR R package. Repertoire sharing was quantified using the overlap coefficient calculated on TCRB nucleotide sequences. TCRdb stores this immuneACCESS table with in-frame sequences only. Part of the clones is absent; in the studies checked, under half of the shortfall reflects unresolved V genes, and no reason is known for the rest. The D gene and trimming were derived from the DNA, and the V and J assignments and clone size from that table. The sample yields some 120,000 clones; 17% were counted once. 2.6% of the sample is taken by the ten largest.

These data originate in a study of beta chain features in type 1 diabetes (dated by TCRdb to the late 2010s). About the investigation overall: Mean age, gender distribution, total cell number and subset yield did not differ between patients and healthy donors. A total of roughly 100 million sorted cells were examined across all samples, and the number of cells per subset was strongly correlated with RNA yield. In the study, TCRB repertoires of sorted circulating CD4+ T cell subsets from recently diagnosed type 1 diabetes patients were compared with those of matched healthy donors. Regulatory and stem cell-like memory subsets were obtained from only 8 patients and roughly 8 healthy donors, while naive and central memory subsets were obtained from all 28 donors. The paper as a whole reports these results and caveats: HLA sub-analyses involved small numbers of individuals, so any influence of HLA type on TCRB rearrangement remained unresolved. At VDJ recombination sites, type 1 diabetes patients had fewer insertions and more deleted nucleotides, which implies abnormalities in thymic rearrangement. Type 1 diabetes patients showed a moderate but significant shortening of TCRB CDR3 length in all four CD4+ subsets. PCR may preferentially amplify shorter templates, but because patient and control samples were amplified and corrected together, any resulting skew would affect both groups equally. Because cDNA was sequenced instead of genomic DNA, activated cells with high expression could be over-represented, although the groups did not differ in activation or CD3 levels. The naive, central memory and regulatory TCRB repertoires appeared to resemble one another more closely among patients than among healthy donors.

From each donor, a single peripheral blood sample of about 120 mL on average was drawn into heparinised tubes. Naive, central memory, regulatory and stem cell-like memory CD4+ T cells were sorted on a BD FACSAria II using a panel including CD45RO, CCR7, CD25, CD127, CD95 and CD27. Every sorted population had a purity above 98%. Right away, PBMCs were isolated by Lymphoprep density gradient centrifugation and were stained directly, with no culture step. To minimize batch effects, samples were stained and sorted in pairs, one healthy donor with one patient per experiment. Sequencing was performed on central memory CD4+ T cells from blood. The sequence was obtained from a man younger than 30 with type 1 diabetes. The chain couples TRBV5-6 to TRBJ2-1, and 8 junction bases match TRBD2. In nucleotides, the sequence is TGTGCCAGCAGCTCGGGACTAGACCCCTACAATGAGCAGTTCTTC. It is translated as CASSSGLDPYNEQFF.